The rows below give T cell receptor beta chains drawn from one sample of a study of shared clonotypes between healthy human individuals. Only in-frame clones appear in the TCRdb table, and some are missing; sequencing was by immunoSEQ multiplex PCR. The sample has about 2.4 million clones; over 85% are singletons. Sequencing input: naive CD4+ T cells from PBMCs. The receptors come from a man aged 18-30 years in good health. Some clones in this sample may be carry-over from other donors' samples. The CDR3 runs from the conserved cysteine through the conserved F or W. D genes are given only for firm matches. Some rows have no size entry. The others give once, few or many, or a class for an expanded clone.

clone_size,v_call,d_call,j_call,cdr3_nt,cdr3_aa
-,TRBV14,TRBD2,TRBJ2-3,TGTGCCAGCAGCCCCAGACTAGCGGGAGCCCCATCGCAGTATTTT,CASSPRLAGAPSQYF
once,TRBV7-3,-,TRBJ1-1,TGTGCCAGCAGCTTAAATACAGCGACTGAAGCTTTCTTT,CASSLNTATEAFF
-,TRBV5-1,-,TRBJ2-6,TGCGCCAGCAGCGATCAGGGTACCGGGGCCAACGTCCTGACTTTC,CASSDQGTGANVLTF
once,TRBV28,-,TRBJ1-2,TGTGCCAGCAGCCCGGGGAGGGCACGGGGCTACACCTTC,CASSPGRARGYTF
-,TRBV15,-,TRBJ2-5,TGTGCCACCAGCAGGCTGAGCACAGGGTCCCAGTACTTC,CATSRLSTGSQYF
-,TRBV4-1,-,TRBJ1-4,TGCGCCAGCAGACCCGTCGGGACTCCCTCTGAAAAACTGTTTTTT,CASRPVGTPSEKLFF
-,TRBV5-5,-,TRBJ1-1,TGTGCCAGCAGCTTGGGTCCCGGCGGGGAGAACACTGAAGCTTTCTTT,CASSLGPGGENTEAFF
-,TRBV5-6,TRBD2,TRBJ2-1,TGTGCCAGCAGCTTTTTGGGGACTAGCGGGAGGAGGAACAATGAGCAGTTCTTC,CASSFLGTSGRRNNEQFF
-,TRBV5-1,-,TRBJ1-1,TGCGCCAGCAGTCCCTTGGGGGGGCTAGCTTTCTTT,CASSPLGGLAFF
-,TRBV25-1,TRBD1,TRBJ2-7,TGTGCCAGCAGTGAATGGGGACAGGGGGTACACGAGCAGTACTTC,CASSEWGQGVHEQYF
-,TRBV27,TRBD1,TRBJ1-2,TGTGCCAGCACCCTTGTTGGGGGACAGGACTATGGCTACACCTTC,CASTLVGGQDYGYTF
-,TRBV6-1,-,TRBJ2-3,TGTGCCAGCAGTGCGTTCCGGGACCAGCAGTATTTT,CASSAFRDQQYF
-,TRBV6-1,TRBD1,TRBJ2-7,TGTGCCAGCAGTCGGGGACAGGGGGCCTACGAGCAGTACTTC,CASSRGQGAYEQYF
once,TRBV19,TRBD2,TRBJ2-1,TGTGCCAGTAGTCCCTCCGGGACTAGCGGGGATGAGCAGTTCTTC,CASSPSGTSGDEQFF
-,TRBV2,-,TRBJ2-5,TGTGCCAGCAGTCCCATTACACTTGGCGAGACCCAGTACTTC,CASSPITLGETQYF
once,TRBV27,-,TRBJ1-6,TGTGCCAGCAGTTGGGCAGACACGTCACCCCTCCACTTT,CASSWADTSPLHF
-,TRBV5-1,-,TRBJ2-7,TGCGCCAGCAGCTATCAGCCGGGACAACCCTACGAGCAGTACTTC,CASSYQPGQPYEQYF
-,TRBV27,TRBD1,TRBJ2-5,TGTGCCAGCAGTACCCGGACAGGGGTTTGGGAGACCCAGTACTTC,CASSTRTGVWETQYF
-,TRBV2,TRBD1,TRBJ1-2,TGTGCCAGCAGAAACAGGGGGCTTAGCTATGGCTACACCTTC,CASRNRGLSYGYTF
once,TRBV27,-,TRBJ2-5,TGTGCCAGCACCCGAACAGGGGGGGCGAAAGAGACCCAGTACTTC,CASTRTGGAKETQYF
-,TRBV4-1,-,TRBJ2-5,TGCGCCAGCAGCCAAGACAGGGTATGGGAGACCCAGTACTTC,CASSQDRVWETQYF
-,TRBV5-1,-,TRBJ1-1,TGCGCCAGCAGCCCCAACCAAAGGGGGACTGAAGCTTTCTTT,CASSPNQRGTEAFF
-,TRBV7-9,-,TRBJ1-6,TGTGCCAGCAGCTTAGAAGGGGCGACGACTTCACCCCTCCACTTT,CASSLEGATTSPLHF
-,TRBV10-3,TRBD1,TRBJ2-7,TGTGCCATCAGTGGCAGGGGGCTATACGAGCAGTACTTC,CAISGRGLYEQYF
-,TRBV5-1,-,TRBJ1-2,TGCGCCAGCAGCTTGGGGGCCTCTCCTTATGGCTACACCTTC,CASSLGASPYGYTF
-,TRBV2,-,TRBJ2-3,TGTGCCAGCAGTGGATCCCTGACCCAGTATTTT,CASSGSLTQYF
-,TRBV21-1,-,TRBJ1-5,TGTGCCAGCAGCAAAGGAGGGGGCGGGCAGCCCCAGCATTTT,CASSKGGGGQPQHF
-,TRBV7-3,TRBD1,TRBJ2-5,TGTGCCAGCAGCCTTCGACAGGGGGTAATAGAGACCCAGTACTTC,CASSLRQGVIETQYF
-,TRBV27,-,TRBJ1-1,TGTGCCAGCAGCCCCGGAGGGCCCAACACTGAAGCTTTCTTT,CASSPGGPNTEAFF
-,TRBV18,TRBD2,TRBJ2-3,TGTGCCAGCTCACCATCGGGACTAGCGGGAAGCACAGATACGCAGTATTTT,CASSPSGLAGSTDTQYF
-,TRBV6-5,TRBD2,TRBJ2-2,TGTGCCAGCAGTTATGGGACTAGGGCTATCGGGGAGCTGTTTTTT,CASSYGTRAIGELFF
-,TRBV19,TRBD2,TRBJ2-1,TGTGCCAGTAGGCGACTAGCGGGGTTTTACAATGAGCAGTTCTTC,CASRRLAGFYNEQFF
once,TRBV19,-,TRBJ1-1,TGTGCCAGTAGTATCGCCGACACCTTGAACACTGAAGCTTTCTTT,CASSIADTLNTEAFF
-,TRBV7-9,TRBD1,TRBJ2-3,TGTGCCAGCAGCTTATACTGGACAGGGAGTTCAGATACGCAGTATTTT,CASSLYWTGSSDTQYF
-,TRBV18,-,TRBJ2-2,TGTGCCAGCTCACTACTACAACTCGGGAACACCGGGGAGCTGTTTTTT,CASSLLQLGNTGELFF
-,TRBV6-1,TRBD1,TRBJ2-7,TGTGCCAGCAGTCAAGGACCGGGACAGACCTACGAGCAGTACTTC,CASSQGPGQTYEQYF
few,TRBV5-1,-,TRBJ1-1,TGCGCCAGCAGCTTGGAAGGGCGGGGAGCTTTCTTT,CASSLEGRGAFF
-,TRBV9,-,TRBJ1-4,TGTGCCAGCAGCGTACGGGAGGGTGAAAAACTGTTTTTT,CASSVREGEKLFF
-,TRBV28,TRBD1,TRBJ1-6,TGTGCCAGCAGCCCCCCACAGGGGGCCGCATCACCCCTCCACTTT,CASSPPQGAASPLHF
-,TRBV7-2,-,TRBJ2-7,TGTGCCAGCAGCTTAGTGCCCAGCGTCGCCAACGAGCAGTACTTC,CASSLVPSVANEQYF
-,TRBV7-2,TRBD2,TRBJ2-5,TGTGCCAGCAGCTCCGGGGACTACCGTTGGGAGACCCAGTACTTC,CASSSGDYRWETQYF
-,TRBV4-2,TRBD2,TRBJ2-7,TGTGCCAGCAGCCAAGCGGGGACTAGCGGAGCGGGGTACGAGCAGTACTTC,CASSQAGTSGAGYEQYF
-,TRBV18,-,TRBJ2-7,TGTGCCAGCTCACCACTGTCGGGTCCTACGTACGAGCAGTACTTC,CASSPLSGPTYEQYF
once,TRBV15,-,TRBJ2-1,TGTGCCACCAGCAGAGTTGTACTAGCACCTGAGCAGTTCTTC,CATSRVVLAPEQFF
-,TRBV7-6,-,TRBJ2-2,TGTGCCAGCAGCTCAGGCTACGGGGAGCTGTTTTTT,CASSSGYGELFF
-,TRBV5-1,TRBD2,TRBJ2-2,TGCGCCAGCAGCTTGTGGCTAGCGGGAGGGACCGGGGAGCTGTTTTTT,CASSLWLAGGTGELFF
-,TRBV10-3,TRBD2,TRBJ2-7,TGTGCCATCAGTGAGTCGAATGGGGTTGCGGGAGTTCTCTCCTACGAGCAGTACTTC,CAISESNGVAGVLSYEQYF
-,TRBV15,-,TRBJ1-2,TGTGCCACCAGCAGAGATATGCCGGGAGCTACTTGGGACTATGGCTACACCTTC,CATSRDMPGATWDYGYTF
-,TRBV2,TRBD1,TRBJ2-7,TGTGCCAGCCAACAGGGGCGCTCCTACGAGCAGTACTTC,CASQQGRSYEQYF
-,TRBV7-9,TRBD1,TRBJ2-7,TGTGCCAGCAGCTATGCCCGGGACAGGGGGACCTACGAGCAGTACTTC,CASSYARDRGTYEQYF
-,TRBV7-9,-,TRBJ2-4,TGTGCCAGCGGGGCAGCAGAAAACATTCAGTACTTC,CASGAAENIQYF
-,TRBV10-1,TRBD1,TRBJ2-2,TGCGCCAGCAGCGGGACAGCCAGGAACACCGGGGAGCTGTTTTTT,CASSGTARNTGELFF
-,TRBV28,TRBD2,TRBJ2-1,TGTGCCAGCAGTTTGCGGGAGGACCACAATGAGCAGTTCTTC,CASSLREDHNEQFF
once,TRBV6-5,TRBD1,TRBJ1-1,TGTGCCAGCAGTTACCTCCGGACAGGGGGCACTGAAGCTTTCTTT,CASSYLRTGGTEAFF
-,TRBV5-1,TRBD2,TRBJ2-2,TGCGCCAGCAGCTTGCTACTAGCGGGCCCCGGGGAGCTGTTTTTT,CASSLLLAGPGELFF
once,TRBV6-5,-,TRBJ2-3,TGTGCCAGCAGTTACCGGAGGCCAAGCACAGATACGCAGTATTTT,CASSYRRPSTDTQYF
-,TRBV28,-,TRBJ1-2,TGTGCCAGCAGTTTGAGGCCGGCAGCCTATGGCTACACCTTC,CASSLRPAAYGYTF
-,TRBV5-4,TRBD1,TRBJ1-3,TGTGCCAGCAGCTTGGGACAGGGGATCTCTGGAAACACCATATATTTT,CASSLGQGISGNTIYF
-,TRBV18,-,TRBJ2-7,TGTGCCAGCTCACCACCGACAGCTTTCTCCTACGAGCAGTACTTC,CASSPPTAFSYEQYF